This TCR beta chain was recovered during a study of OX40 agonist ivuxolimab in advanced cancers. The overall study: Three partial responders included one hepatocellular carcinoma patient and two cutaneous melanoma patients. Regarding the study as a whole: Part of the nonresponder group also had normalized T-cell clonal expansion that was low.

Clones were sequenced by immunoSEQ multiplex PCR, and TCRdb holds only the in-frame ones, with some missing. The sample consists of 40,000 to 60,000 clones, about 88% of them appearing once. About this clone: Its specificity is not known.

From germline, CDR1 is SGHNT and CDR2 YYREEE (reference sequence). The J segment lost 9 bases and the V segment lost 4 bases, leaving 14 bases of the junction unmatched. The CDR3 length is 17 residues. This chain joins TRBV5-4 and TRBJ2-1; 12 bases map to TRBD2. This clonotype was obtained from an adult with an advanced solid tumor such as melanoma, head and neck, liver or kidney cancer. This material consisted of CD4+ or CD8+ T cells sorted from blood, taken in a trial of the OX40 agonist ivuxolimab. The CDR3 region has the DNA TGTGCCAGCAGCCCCCGACTAGCGGGAGCCCCGTTTGGTGAGCAGTTCTTC. It encodes CASSPRLAGAPFGEQFF.